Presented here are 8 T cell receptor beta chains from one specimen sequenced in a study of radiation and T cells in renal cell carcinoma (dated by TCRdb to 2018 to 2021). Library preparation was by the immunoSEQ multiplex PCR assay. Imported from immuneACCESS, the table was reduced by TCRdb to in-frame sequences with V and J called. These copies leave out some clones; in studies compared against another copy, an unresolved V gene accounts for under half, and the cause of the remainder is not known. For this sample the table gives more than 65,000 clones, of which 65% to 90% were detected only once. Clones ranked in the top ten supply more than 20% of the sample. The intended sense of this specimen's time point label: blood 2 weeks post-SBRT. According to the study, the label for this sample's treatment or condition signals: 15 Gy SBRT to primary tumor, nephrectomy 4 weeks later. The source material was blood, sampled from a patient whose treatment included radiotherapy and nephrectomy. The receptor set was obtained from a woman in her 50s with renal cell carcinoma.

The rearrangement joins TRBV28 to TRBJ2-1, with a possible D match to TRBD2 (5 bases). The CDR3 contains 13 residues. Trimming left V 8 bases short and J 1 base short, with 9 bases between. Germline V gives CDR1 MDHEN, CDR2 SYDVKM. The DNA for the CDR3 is TGTGCCAGCGTCCGCGGGTCCTACAATGAGCAGTTCTTC. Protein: CASVRGSYNEQFF.

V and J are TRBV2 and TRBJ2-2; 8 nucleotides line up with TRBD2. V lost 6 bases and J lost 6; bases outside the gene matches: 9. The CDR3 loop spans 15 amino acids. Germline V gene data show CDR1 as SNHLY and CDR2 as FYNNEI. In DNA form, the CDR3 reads TGTGCCAGCAGCCCAGGCGGGAGGACTTCCGGGGAGCTGTTTTTT. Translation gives CASSPGGRTSGELFF.

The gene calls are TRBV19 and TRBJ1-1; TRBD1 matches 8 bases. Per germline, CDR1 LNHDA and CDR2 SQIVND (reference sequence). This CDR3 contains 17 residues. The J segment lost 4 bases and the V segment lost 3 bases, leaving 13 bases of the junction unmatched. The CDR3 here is CASSIGPGGALSTEAFF. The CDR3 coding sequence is TGTGCCAGTAGTATTGGGCCAGGGGGCGCCTTGAGCACTGAAGCTTTCTTT.

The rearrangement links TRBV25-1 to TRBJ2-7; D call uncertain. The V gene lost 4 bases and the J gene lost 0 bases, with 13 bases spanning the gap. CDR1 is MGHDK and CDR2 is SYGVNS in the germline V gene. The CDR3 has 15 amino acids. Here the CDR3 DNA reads TGTGCCAGCAGTGGACCAAGGCCTATCTCCTACGAGCAGTACTTC. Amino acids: CASSGPRPISYEQYF.

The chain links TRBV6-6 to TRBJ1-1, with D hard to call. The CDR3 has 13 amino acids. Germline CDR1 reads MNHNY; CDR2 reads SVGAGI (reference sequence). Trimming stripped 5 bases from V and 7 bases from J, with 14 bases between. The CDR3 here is CASSPLQRHEAFF. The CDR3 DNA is TGTGCCAGCAGTCCCCTGCAGCGACATGAAGCTTTCTTT.

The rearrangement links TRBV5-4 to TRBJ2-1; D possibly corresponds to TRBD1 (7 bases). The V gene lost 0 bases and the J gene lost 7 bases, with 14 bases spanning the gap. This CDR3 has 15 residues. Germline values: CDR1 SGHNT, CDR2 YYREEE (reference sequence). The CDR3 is CASSLASAGGNEQFF. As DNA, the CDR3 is TGTGCCAGCAGCTTGGCCTCGGCAGGGGGGAATGAGCAGTTCTTC.

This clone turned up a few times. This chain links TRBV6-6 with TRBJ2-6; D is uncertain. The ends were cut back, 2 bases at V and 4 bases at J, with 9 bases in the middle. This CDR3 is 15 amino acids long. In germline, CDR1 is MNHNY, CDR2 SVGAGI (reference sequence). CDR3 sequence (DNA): TGTGCCAGCAGTTACGGACCGACAGGGGCCAACGTCCTGACTTTC. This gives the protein CASSYGPTGANVLTF.

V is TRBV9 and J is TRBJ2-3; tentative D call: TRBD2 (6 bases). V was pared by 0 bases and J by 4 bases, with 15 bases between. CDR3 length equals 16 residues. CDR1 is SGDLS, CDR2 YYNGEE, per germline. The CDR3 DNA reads TGTGCCAGCAGCGTAGTTCAGGGAGGTGGCGCAGATACGCAGTATTTT. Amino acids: CASSVVQGGGADTQYF.